The subject of this entry is one T cell receptor beta chain. This specimen belongs to a study of shared clonotypes between healthy human individuals. CDR3 size: 15 residues. Germline CDR1 and CDR2: MNHEY and SMNVEV (reference sequence). V dropped 10 bases and J dropped 0 bases, with 16 bases sitting between them. Profiling relied on immunoSEQ multiplex PCR, and the TCRdb table lists in-frame clones only, not all of them. The sample includes fewer than 700,000 clones, approximately 96% of them seen just once. Naive CD8 cells lacked CD45RO, underwent positive selection for CCR7 and left out terminally differentiated effector memory CD45RA+ cells. Donors were Caucasian adults residing in Nashville, Tennessee, USA.

This clonotype originated in a woman aged 25 to 39 in good health. The V gene is TRBV27, the J gene TRBJ1-5; no firm D call. The sample was naive CD8+ T cells sorted from blood. The CDR3 protein is CATSDGPLSNQPQHF. CDR3 bases: TGTGCCACCTCGGACGGACCCCTTAGCAATCAGCCCCAGCATTTT.